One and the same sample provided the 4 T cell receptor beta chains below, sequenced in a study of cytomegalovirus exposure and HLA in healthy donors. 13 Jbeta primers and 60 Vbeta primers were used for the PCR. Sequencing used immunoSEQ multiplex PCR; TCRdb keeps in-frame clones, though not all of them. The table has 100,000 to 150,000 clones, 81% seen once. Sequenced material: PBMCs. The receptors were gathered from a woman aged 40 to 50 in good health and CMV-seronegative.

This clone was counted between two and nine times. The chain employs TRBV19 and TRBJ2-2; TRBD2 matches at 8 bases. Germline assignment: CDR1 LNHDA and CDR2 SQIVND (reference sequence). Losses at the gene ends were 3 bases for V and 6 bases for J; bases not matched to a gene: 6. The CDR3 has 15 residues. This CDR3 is CASSIAGGRPGELFF. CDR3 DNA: TGTGCCAGTAGTATCGCGGGGGGCCGTCCCGGGGAGCTGTTTTTT.

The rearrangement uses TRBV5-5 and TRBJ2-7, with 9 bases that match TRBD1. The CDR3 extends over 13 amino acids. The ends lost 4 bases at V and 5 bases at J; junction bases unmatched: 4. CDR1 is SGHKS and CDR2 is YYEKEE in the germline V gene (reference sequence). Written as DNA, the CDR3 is TGTGCCAGCAGCCCCGGGACAGGGAACGAGCAGTACTTC. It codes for CASSPGTGNEQYF.

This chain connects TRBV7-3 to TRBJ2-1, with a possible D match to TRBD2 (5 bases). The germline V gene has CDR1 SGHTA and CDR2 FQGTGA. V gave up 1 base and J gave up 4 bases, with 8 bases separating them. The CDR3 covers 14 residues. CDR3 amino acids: CASSLKSGYNEQFF. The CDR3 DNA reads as TGTGCCAGCAGCTTAAAGTCGGGGTACAATGAGCAGTTCTTC. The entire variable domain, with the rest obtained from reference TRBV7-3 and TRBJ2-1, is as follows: GAGVSQTPSNKVTEKGKYVELRCDPISGHTALYWYRQSLGQGPEFLIYFQGTGAADDSGLPNDRFFAVRPEGSVSTLKIQRTERGDSAVYLCASSLKSGYNEQFFGPGTRLTVL.

The CDR3, as DNA: TGTGCCAGCAGCTTAGATTTGAGGATTAGCGGGAGGCTCAATGAGCAGTTCTTC. This sequence encodes CASSLDLRISGRLNEQFF. J is TRBJ2-1 and V is TRBV11-2; 10 bases are shared with TRBD2. The CDR3 covers 18 residues. The J segment lost 6 bases and the V segment lost 0 bases, leaving 11 bases of the junction unmatched. Germline V lookup: CDR1 SGHAT, CDR2 FQNNGV.